A selection of T cell receptor beta chains follows, all from one sample in a study of blood T cell repertoires in COVID-19. The method was immunoSEQ multiplex PCR; TCRdb's version includes in-frame clones alone and lacks a portion of them. The sample holds some 370,000 clones, over 75% seen once. Sequencing input: peripheral blood. The source of these receptors is a woman aged 25-40 years with COVID-19, enrolled during active disease. CDR3s include the opening cysteine and the closing phenylalanine or tryptophan. The D gene is left open where the match is weak. Clone size appears in some rows only: once, few, many, or a class for an expanded clone.

>TRBJ1-2|TRBV27|-|-
TGTGCCAGCAGTTCCCGGGAGGAGGGGTATCTCCCCTATGGCTACACCTTC
CASSSREEGYLPYGYTF
>TRBJ2-7|TRBV7-2|-|-
TGTGCCAGCAGTGTGACAGCCTCCTACGAGCAGTACTTC
CASSVTASYEQYF
>TRBJ2-3|TRBV5-1|-|TRBD2
TGCGCCAGCAGCTTATATGCGGGAGCCGGGGATACGCAGTATTTT
CASSLYAGAGDTQYF
>TRBJ2-5|TRBV19|-|TRBD2
TGTGCCAGTAGTTCTTCGGGACTAGCGGGAGGACAAGAGACCCAGTACTTC
CASSSSGLAGGQETQYF
>TRBJ2-7|TRBV9|-|TRBD1
TGTGCCAGCAGCGCCGGGACAGGACTACACGAGCAGTACTTC
CASSAGTGLHEQYF
>TRBJ2-1|TRBV3-1/TRBV3-2|-|-
TGTGCCAGCAGCCAAGTCCCCGGGGAAGGTGAGCAGTTCTTC
CASSQVPGEGEQFF
>TRBJ2-7|TRBV7-2|-|-
TGTGCCAGCAGCTTAAATGGTCGGGCAGGGCGCAACGAGCAGTACTTC
CASSLNGRAGRNEQYF
>TRBJ2-7|TRBV2|-|-
TGTGCCAGCTCTCAGATCGCAGACTCCTACGAGCAGTACTTC
CASSQIADSYEQYF
>TRBJ1-6|TRBV28|-|-
TGTGCCAGCAGTTTTCGGGGTGATAATTCACCCCTCCACTTT
CASSFRGDNSPLHF
>TRBJ2-3|TRBV9|few|TRBD2
TGTGCCAGCAGCAGACCCGGACTAGCGGGAGACACGCAGTATTTT
CASSRPGLAGDTQYF
>TRBJ2-3|TRBV18|-|-
TGTGCCAGCTCACCGGTAGGGAAGGGAGGAGCGCAGTATTTT
CASSPVGKGGAQYF
>TRBJ2-7|TRBV20-1|-|TRBD2
TGCAGTGCTAGTGGGTCTAGCGGGAGGGCCCGCGGCGAGCAGTACTTC
CSASGSSGRARGEQYF
>TRBJ2-4|TRBV24-1|-|-
TGTGCCACCAGTGATTTGAAAGACAGATTAGGGATTCAGTACTTC
CATSDLKDRLGIQYF
>TRBJ2-3|TRBV4-1|once|-
TGCGCCAGCAGCCAAGAAGGACAGTGGGATACGCAGTATTTT
CASSQEGQWDTQYF
>TRBJ2-1|TRBV21-1|-|-
TGTGCCAGCGGACGAATGCTAGCGGAACTTACCTACAATGAGCAGTTCTTC
CASGRMLAELTYNEQFF
>TRBJ2-6|TRBV7-9|few|TRBD2
TGTGCCAGCAGCGCGGGGGTAGGGCCCTCTGGGGCCAACGTCCTGACTTTC
CASSAGVGPSGANVLTF
>TRBJ2-1|TRBV10-3|-|-
TGTGCCATCAGGGCCCCAGCGGGCGATGAGCAGTTCTTC
CAIRAPAGDEQFF
>TRBJ2-5|TRBV5-1|-|TRBD1
TGCGCCAGCAGCCCCACGGTAGGGGGCAAAGAGACCCAGTACTTC
CASSPTVGGKETQYF
>TRBJ2-5|TRBV7-2|-|-
TGTGCCAGCAGCTTAGGGCAAAGCCAAGAGACCCAGTACTTC
CASSLGQSQETQYF
>TRBJ2-3|TRBV27|-|-
TGTGCCAGCAGTTTATCTCTAGACACAGATACGCAGTATTTT
CASSLSLDTDTQYF
>TRBJ2-1|TRBV5-1|-|-
TGCGCCAGCAGCGGAGGGATCTCCTACAATGAGCAGTTCTTC
CASSGGISYNEQFF
>TRBJ1-5|TRBV27|-|-
TGTGCCAGCAGTCCAACTGCACAGCCCCAGCATTTT
CASSPTAQPQHF
>TRBJ2-1|TRBV19|-|TRBD2
TGTGCCAGTAGTATAGCCGCGGGAGAAGGGCAGTTCTTC
CASSIAAGEGQFF
>TRBJ2-7|TRBV5-5|-|-
TGTGCCAGCAGCGCCGTCGGGGTATACGAGCAGTACTTC
CASSAVGVYEQYF
>TRBJ2-5|TRBV2|-|-
TGTGCCAGCAGTTCGGAGGACGGGCAAGAGACCCAGTACTTC
CASSSEDGQETQYF
>TRBJ2-1|TRBV11-2|few|-
TGTGCCAGCAGCCTGGGCTCATACAATGAGCAGTTCTTC
CASSLGSYNEQFF
>TRBJ2-1|TRBV4-1|once|TRBD2
TGCGCCAGCAGCCGAGGAGGACTAGTCGTCTCCTACAATGAGCAGTTCTTC
CASSRGGLVVSYNEQFF
>TRBJ1-5|TRBV6-6|few|-
TGTGCCAGCAGTTATACAAGGGCAGGGGACCAGCCCCAGCATTTT
CASSYTRAGDQPQHF
>TRBJ1-1|TRBV4-3|-|-
TGCGCCAGCAGCCCTTTCCTGGGTCGGGAGGCTTTCTTT
CASSPFLGREAFF
>TRBJ1-3|TRBV5-4|-|TRBD1
TGTGCCAGCAGCTCGGACAGGGTGAACACCATATATTTT
CASSSDRVNTIYF
>TRBJ1-1|TRBV18|-|TRBD1
TGTGCCAGCTCAGACCAGGGGGCGAACACTGAAGCTTTCTTT
CASSDQGANTEAFF
>TRBJ2-3|TRBV5-4|-|-
TGTGCCAGCAGCTTGGATGGGACTAGCACAGATACGCAGTATTTT
CASSLDGTSTDTQYF
>TRBJ2-3|TRBV18|-|TRBD2
TGTGCCAGCTCACCACTCAATAGCGGGAGGGCCGCAGATACGCAGTATTTT
CASSPLNSGRAADTQYF
>TRBJ1-5|TRBV6-6|-|TRBD1
TGTGCCAGCAGGTTTCGACAGGGGGCAAAGGAGCCCCAGCATTTT
CASRFRQGAKEPQHF
>TRBJ1-2|TRBV7-2|-|-
TGTGCCAGCAGCCCCACCGGGACAAATACCTATGGCTACACCTTC
CASSPTGTNTYGYTF
>TRBJ1-5|TRBV4-2|-|-
TGTGCCAGCAGCCAGGGCCAGTCTAGCAATCAGCCCCAGCATTTT
CASSQGQSSNQPQHF
>TRBJ1-6|TRBV7-9|-|-
TGTGCCAGCAGGCCTGAGGGACTGCCAAATTCACCCCTCCACTTT
CASRPEGLPNSPLHF
>TRBJ1-4|TRBV15|few|TRBD1
TGTGCCACCAGCAGGGAAGCGACAGGGGGCAATGAAAAACTGTTTTTT
CATSREATGGNEKLFF
>TRBJ2-1|TRBV7-3|once|TRBD2
TGTGCCAGCAGCTTAGCGGGAGGCCTCAATGAGCAGTTCTTC
CASSLAGGLNEQFF
>TRBJ1-5|TRBV7-2|-|-
TGTGCCAGCAGCTCTAGCGGTCAGCCCCAGCATTTT
CASSSSGQPQHF
>TRBJ1-3|TRBV28|-|TRBD1
TGTGCCAGCAGCAGTAACAGGGGGCTCTCTGGAAACACCATATATTTT
CASSSNRGLSGNTIYF
>TRBJ2-7|TRBV5-4|-|TRBD2
TGTGCCAGCAGCTTGGGAGCGGGATCGGACGAGCAGTACTTC
CASSLGAGSDEQYF
>TRBJ2-3|TRBV29-1|-|TRBD1
TGCAGCGTTGGGACAGGGGGGTTCGATACGCAGTATTTT
CSVGTGGFDTQYF
>TRBJ2-5|TRBV12-2|-|-
TGTGCAAGTCGCTCACGCCCGGACAGGGAAAAAGAGACCCAGTACTTC
CASRSRPDREKETQYF
>TRBJ1-5|TRBV6-6|-|TRBD1
TGTGCCAGCAGTCTGACGGGACAGCTTGTTAATCAGCCCCAGCATTTT
CASSLTGQLVNQPQHF
>TRBJ1-2|TRBV9|-|-
TGTGCCAGCAGCGTAGCAGGGGCGATCTATGGCTACACCTTC
CASSVAGAIYGYTF
>TRBJ2-7|TRBV4-3|once|TRBD1
TGCGCCAGCAGCCAAGGGGTAGGGGGCGGCTACGAGCAGTACTTC
CASSQGVGGGYEQYF
>TRBJ2-2|TRBV3-1/TRBV3-2|-|-
TGTGCCAGCAGCCAAGAGGAGGGGGCCTTCGGGGAGCTGTTTTTT
CASSQEEGAFGELFF
>TRBJ2-4|TRBV21-1|-|-
TGTGCCAGCAGCTATAGGGGAACCAAAAACATTCAGTACTTC
CASSYRGTKNIQYF
>TRBJ2-2|TRBV6-5|few|TRBD2
TGTGCCAGCAGACGTCTAGCGGGCAACACCGGGGAGCTGTTTTTT
CASRRLAGNTGELFF
>TRBJ1-5|TRBV10-3|-|-
TGTGCCATCCAATCGGACAGATCTTATAGCAATCAGCCCCAGCATTTT
CAIQSDRSYSNQPQHF